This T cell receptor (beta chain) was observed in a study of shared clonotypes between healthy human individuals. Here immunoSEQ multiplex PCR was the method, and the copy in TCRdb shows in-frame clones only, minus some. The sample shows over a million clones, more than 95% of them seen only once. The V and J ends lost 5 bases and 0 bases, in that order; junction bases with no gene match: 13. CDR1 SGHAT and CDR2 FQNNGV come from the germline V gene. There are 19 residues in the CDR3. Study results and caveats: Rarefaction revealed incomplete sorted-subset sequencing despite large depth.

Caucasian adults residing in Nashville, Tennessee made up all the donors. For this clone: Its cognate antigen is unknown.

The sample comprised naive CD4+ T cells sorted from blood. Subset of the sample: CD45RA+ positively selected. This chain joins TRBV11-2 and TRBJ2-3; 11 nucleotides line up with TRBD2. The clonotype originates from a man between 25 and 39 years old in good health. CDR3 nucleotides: TGTGCCAGCAGCCGACTAGCGGGGAGGAGAGGTTCTAGCACAGATACGCAGTATTTT. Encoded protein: CASSRLAGRRGSSTDTQYF.